This T cell receptor beta chain derives from a study of CXCR3-negative and CXCR3-positive naive CD8 T cells. The TRB libraries of cDNA were built by UMI-labeled 5' RACE. TCRdb reprocessed the 5' RACE reads and keeps a single row for each CDR3 protein, giving no DNA. The table lists 8,000 to 10,000 distinct CDR3 sequences. Notes on the study in general: The study found that naive CXCR3-negative and CXCR3-positive cells shared TRBV-TRBJ usage, while memory cells differed.

The CDR3 totals 15 residues. CDR1 and CDR2 (germline): SGHTA, FQGTGA. Sorts that each held 250,000 to 300,000 cells were run in triplicate for every CD8+ T cell subset. This clonotype ranks as medium-sized (0.01 to 0.1%) in terms of frequency. Antigen: not known. Source material: naive CXCR3- CD8+ T cells from blood. Regarding subset: CD45RO-CCR7+CD27+CD95- naive CD8+ T cells lacking CXCR3 (TNR3-). The rearrangement joins TRBV7-3 to TRBJ2-5; the TCRdb call, TRBD2, lacks DNA for checking. The receptor was derived from a human donor in good health. Some clones in this sample may be carry-over from other donors' samples. This CDR3 reads CASSLAGGPGETQYF.